The clone carrying this T cell receptor beta chain was seen a few times. Time point in this sample: pre-sensitization, week 0. The sample's treatment: therapeutic diphenylcyclopropenone sensitization with weekly scalp DPC. The donor pool consisted of alopecia patients aged 18 to 70 years, considered suitable for DPC. The sample comes from a study of human T cells and chemical hapten exposure. CDR1 SGHTA and CDR2 FQGTGA come from the germline V gene. V was cut by 5 bases and J by 9 bases, with 14 bases left in between. The CDR3 is 13 residues long. TCRdb re-called the RACE reads with MiXCR, one entry per CDR3 protein. The data show more than 250,000 distinct CDR3 sequences, about 9% seen once.

This sample comprised whole blood, obtained in connection with sensitization to the hapten diphenylcyclopropenone (DPC). This chain joins TRBV7-3 and TRBJ2-1, with a possible D match to TRBD2 (5 bases). This clonotype was obtained from a woman between 40 and 50 years old with alopecia areata. Some clones in this sample may be carry-over from other donors' samples. The CDR3 bases are TGTGCCAGCAGCCCCAGACGGGAAAGTGAGCAGTTCTTC. It yields the protein CASSPRRESEQFF.